These 20 T cell receptor beta chains were all obtained from the same sample, sequenced in a study of blood T cell repertoires in COVID-19. Here immunoSEQ multiplex PCR was the method, and the copy in TCRdb shows in-frame clones only, minus some. The sample includes about 160,000 clones, about 86% seen only once; the top ten take approximately 4%. Sequenced input: peripheral blood. These receptors were collected from a woman in her 70s with acute or convalescent COVID-19.

The chain joins TRBV5-8 to TRBJ2-4, with D perhaps TRBD1 (6 bases). Trimming pared 3 bases from V and 5 bases from J, leaving 15 bases between. CDR3 length: 15 amino acids. The germline CDR1 and CDR2 sequences are SGHTS and YDEGEE. Written as DNA, the CDR3 is TGTGCCAGCAGCTCGGGATGGGACATAGAAAACATTCAGTACTTC. Translated, it gives CASSSGWDIENIQYF. Looking up the rest from reference TRBV5-8 and TRBJ2-4 gives the full variable domain: EAGVTQSPTHLIKTRGQQATLRCSPISGHTSVYWYQQALGLGLQFLLWYDEGEERNRGNFPPRFSGRQFPNYSSELNVNALELEDSALYLCASSSGWDIENIQYFGAGTRLSVL.

CDR3 DNA sequence: TGTGCCAGTAGTCAGGCCCCAGGGGGAAGCTCCTACAATGAGCAGTTCTTC. This codes for CASSQAPGGSSYNEQFF. The rearrangement links TRBV19 to TRBJ2-1; 7 bases are a match to TRBD1. In germline, CDR1 is LNHDA, CDR2 SQIVND (reference sequence). This CDR3 contains 17 residues. After removal of 5 bases from V and 0 bases from J, the junction contained 10 bases not matched to a gene.

V usage is TRBV6-5 and J usage is TRBJ2-1; perhaps TRBD2 as D (6 bases). Germline V gene lookup returns CDR1 MNHEY and CDR2 SVGAGI. CDR3 length: 13 residues. The ends were cut back, 10 bases at V and 8 bases at J, with 18 bases in the middle. CDR3: CATYHSGYDEQFF. Here the CDR3 DNA reads TGTGCCACCTACCACAGCGGGTACGATGAGCAGTTCTTC.

The chain recombines TRBV6-2 or TRBV6-3 with TRBJ1-2; D call uncertain. The V gene lost 2 bases and the J gene lost 1 base, with 11 bases spanning the gap. This CDR3 has 15 amino acids. CDR1 and CDR2 from the germline V gene are MNHEY and SVGEGT. The CDR3 region has the DNA TGTGCCAGCAGTTACAGCGGGATGCTTAACTATGGCTACACCTTC. Translation gives CASSYSGMLNYGYTF.

The chain carries TRBV30 and TRBJ2-5; possibly TRBD2 for D (5 bases). V lost 2 bases, J lost 2 bases, and 9 bases lay in between. The germline V gene has CDR1 GTSNPN and CDR2 SVGIG (reference sequence). The CDR3 is 13 residues long. CDR3 sequence reads: CAWSTGWQETQYF. For the CDR3, the DNA is TGTGCCTGGAGTACGGGGTGGCAAGAGACCCAGTACTTC.

This chain links TRBV25-1 with TRBJ1-1, with 8 bases identical to TRBD1. This CDR3 spans 13 amino acids. V lost 6 bases to trimming and J lost 8 bases; unmatched junction nucleotides: 8. Germline lookup yields CDR1 MGHDK and CDR2 SYGVNS. This CDR3 is CASRTGTGIEAFF. CDR3 bases: TGTGCCAGCAGAACCGGGACAGGTATAGAAGCTTTCTTT.

This chain joins TRBV30 and TRBJ1-2; 10 bases map to TRBD1. Losses at the gene ends were 5 bases for V and 5 bases for J; bases not matched to a gene: 14. CDR1 is GTSNPN and CDR2 is SVGIG in the germline V gene (reference sequence). CDR3 size: 16 residues. CDR3 in DNA: TGTGCCTGGTCGCCTCAACCGGGACAGGGGCTTTATGGCTACACCTTC. Translated: CAWSPQPGQGLYGYTF.

The J gene is TRBJ2-7, the V gene TRBV2; 9 nucleotides agree with TRBD2. Trimming at V came to 8 bases and at J to 7 bases, leaving 18 bases not matched to a gene. The germline gives CDR1 SNHLY, CDR2 FYNNEI. The CDR3 is 16 residues long. The CDR3: CASGGGLAPVLGEQYF. CDR3 DNA sequence: TGTGCCAGCGGAGGGGGACTAGCCCCGGTTTTGGGGGAGCAGTACTTC.

The chain has TRBV12-3 or TRBV12-4 and TRBJ1-3; the D is unclear. The CDR3 has 11 residues. Trimming took 5 bases from V and 11 from J, leaving 10 bases between them. This chain's CDR3 is CASSRVEAIYF. The CDR3 DNA reads as TGTGCCAGCAGTCGAGTTGAGGCCATATATTTT.

In DNA form, the CDR3 reads TGTGCCAGCAGTAGGACTAGCGGGGCGTACAATGAGCAGTTCTTC. Encoded protein: CASSRTSGAYNEQFF. The chain combines TRBV7-9 with TRBJ2-1; TRBD2 matches 12 bases. After removal of 6 bases from V and 4 bases from J, the junction contained 4 bases not matched to a gene. CDR1 SEHNR and CDR2 FQNEAQ come from the germline V gene (reference sequence). This CDR3 is 15 amino acids long.

The gene calls are TRBV9 and TRBJ1-2; 11 bases are shared with TRBD1. The V and J ends lost 3 bases and 0 bases, in that order; junction bases with no gene match: 10. CDR3 length: 18 amino acids. Germline V lookup: CDR1 SGDLS, CDR2 YYNGEE. Here the CDR3 reads CASSAGRDRGKANYGYTF. CDR3 coding DNA: TGTGCCAGCAGCGCCGGACGGGACAGGGGGAAAGCTAACTATGGCTACACCTTC.

The CDR3 nucleotides read TGTGCCAGCAGCTCACGACAGGCCGGCTCTGGAAACACCATATATTTT. Its translation: CASSSRQAGSGNTIYF. The rearrangement uses TRBV7-8 and TRBJ1-3; D is perhaps TRBD1 (6 bases). The V end lost 4 bases, the J end lost 0 bases, and 13 bases lay between the germline ends. The CDR3 length is 16 residues. Germline V gene data show CDR1 as SGHVS and CDR2 as FQNEAQ.

V gene TRBV19 combines with J gene TRBJ2-2, with 7 bases identical to TRBD1. Trimming took 6 bases from V and 1 from J; bases not matched to a gene: 5. Germline loops: CDR1 LNHDA, CDR2 SQIVND (reference sequence). This CDR3 comprises 15 residues. The CDR3 DNA sequence: TGTGCCAGTAGCCTAGGACAGGTGAACACCGGGGAGCTGTTTTTT. This encodes CASSLGQVNTGELFF.

The V gene is TRBV7-2, the J gene TRBJ1-6, with TRBD1 matching over 11 bases. CDR3 length: 15 amino acids. Germline CDR1 is SGHTA and CDR2 is FQGNSA. With 4 bases clipped from V and 10 bases from J, the junction kept 6 bases outside the gene matches. CDR3 in amino acids: CASSSGTGGRSPLHF. DNA of the CDR3: TGTGCCAGCAGCTCCGGGACAGGGGGAAGATCACCCCTCCACTTT.

The chain has TRBV2 and TRBJ1-3, with TRBD1 matching over 7 bases. This CDR3 has 16 amino acids. V was pared by 7 bases and J by 6 bases, with 15 bases of the junction left unmatched. Per the germline V gene, CDR1 is SNHLY and CDR2 is FYNNEI. CDR3 protein: CASTTEGQRPANTIYF. The CDR3 DNA follows: TGTGCCAGCACCACCGAGGGACAGCGCCCGGCAAACACCATATATTTT.

The V and J genes are TRBV30 and TRBJ1-1, with D possibly matching TRBD1 (5 bases). The CDR3 contains 14 residues. Germline V gene data show CDR1 as GTSNPN and CDR2 as SVGIG (reference sequence). Trimming left V 4 bases short and J 0 bases short, with 12 bases between. The CDR3 nucleotides are TGTGCCTGGAATGGGGCCTTAATGAACACTGAAGCTTTCTTT. Amino acids: CAWNGALMNTEAFF.

The table lists this clone with a few counts. The CDR3 loop is CASTQGQYNSPLHF. CDR3 coding DNA: TGTGCCAGTACCCAGGGCCAGTATAATTCACCCCTCCACTTT. The chain recombines TRBV19 with TRBJ1-6; perhaps TRBD1 as D (5 bases). CDR3 length: 14 amino acids. Trimming shortened V by 7 bases and J by 4 bases, and 11 bases separated the two germline ends. Germline V gene data show CDR1 as LNHDA and CDR2 as SQIVND (reference sequence).

The rearrangement uses TRBV4-3 and TRBJ2-5; 7 nucleotides match TRBD2. The CDR3 has 16 residues. The V gene's germline CDR1 is LGHNA and CDR2 YSLEER. J lost 1 base, V lost 1 base, and 6 bases had no gene match. The CDR3 is CASSQGLAILQETQYF. The CDR3, as DNA: TGCGCCAGCAGCCAAGGACTAGCTATTCTCCAAGAGACCCAGTACTTC.

This chain connects TRBV13 to TRBJ2-7; 7 positions agree with TRBD2. Germline-derived CDR1 and CDR2 are PRHDT and FYEKMQ (reference sequence). J was trimmed by 2 bases and V by 6 bases; bases with no gene match: 10. The CDR3 loop spans 15 amino acids. CDR3 nucleotides: TGTGCCAGCAGTGGGCGAGCGGGACCGACCTACGAGCAGTACTTC. Amino acids: CASSGRAGPTYEQYF.

The chain joins TRBV9 to TRBJ1-2; D remains unclear. The CDR3 is made up of 14 amino acids. V was pared by 0 bases and J by 6 bases, with 12 bases between. The germline CDR1 and CDR2 sequences are SGDLS and YYNGEE. The CDR3 DNA reads as TGTGCCAGCAGCGTAGGCAACAGTCTGGATGGCTACACCTTC. Translating it yields CASSVGNSLDGYTF.